This T cell receptor (beta chain) was obtained from a study of identical twins (TCRdb year 2016). Looking at the study overall: To test whether fetal clonotypes persist, the study used deep sequencing on TCR alpha and beta repertoires from monozygotic twins, unrelated adults of various ages, and cord blood. To rule out contamination, the twin experiments were replicated at different times with different library preparation protocols. General conclusions and limits of the study: Excess twin sharing in beta out-of-frame sequences was weaker because fewer shared sequences lowered the signal-to-noise ratio. Zero-insertion analyses could be partly confounded by invariant T cells such as MAIT and iNKT, although diverse VJ usage argued against such confounding for most clonotypes. In monozygotic twins, out-of-frame TCR alpha sharing was systematically underestimated by recombination models, although the models agreed with sharing between unrelated individuals. Because the same donors could not be followed over many years, the conclusions depended on cross-sectional statistical analysis. Compared with coincidental sharing between unrelated individuals, out-of-frame TCR alpha sequences shared between twins had an excess of sequences with low generation probability. Fewer insertions were carried by abundant cord blood beta clonotypes; a weaker similar trend was observed in young adult naive repertoires, while no such trend was observed in memory repertoires.

With regard to this clonotype: Its antigen remains unidentified. No much larger clone is present one base from it, and per-base qualities are unavailable.

Only healthy Caucasian donors were included. The twin cohort consisted of three pairs of female monozygotic twins, all aged about 18 to 29 years. Miltenyi CD45RO+ enrichment and human naive T-cell isolation kits were used to isolate memory (CD45RO+) and naive T cells from PBMC. Sequences SGHTA (CDR1) and FQGNSA (CDR2) are obtained from the germline V gene. The CDR3, from cysteine to phenylalanine, totals 14 residues. The sequence is cut down to CDR3 DNA, 42 bases in frame from base 1. V lost 4 bases and J lost 1 base; the stretch between them is 10 bases long. The library relied on 5' RACE. TCRdb records Illumina HiSeq 2000 as the sequencer. Template switching introduced a universal primer binding site; the final cDNA contained a unique molecular identifier, enabling accurate counting of TCR cDNA molecules. Specific primers in the conserved constant-segment region were used to synthesize first-strand cDNA for the TCR alpha and beta chains. To control for contamination, every cDNA library was double barcoded, receiving both a SMART-Mk sample barcode and Illumina barcodes. TruSeq adapter sequences, together with Illumina sample barcodes, were added in two successive PCR steps. The TCR alpha and beta cDNA libraries were sequenced on the Illumina HiSeq platform using custom primers. For the original study's pipeline: Raw reads were processed with MiGEC to extract unique molecular identifiers, and MiXCR was used to determine CDR3 positions. For each individual, recombination models were inferred using an EM algorithm with the repgenHMM and IGoR tools. The analysis of shared clonotypes was done with the tcR package in R, with sharing normalized by the product of cloneset sizes. To study raw recombination without the effects of thymic and clonal selection, out-of-frame nonproductive sequences were analyzed. TCRdb trimmed the raw reads at Q25, called clones with MiXCR and kept productive beta chains. Every distinct CDR3 protein forms one entry, paired with its most common genes and DNA. These V and J calls rely on TCRdb rather than the paper's analysis. This sample holds 250,000 or so distinct CDR3 sequences; about 12% were observed only once. Of the sample, around 4% is held by the ten largest clones.

The same sample was also studied in work on yellow fever vaccine responses in identical twins. Reported in the second study: According to the authors, in identical twins the way T cells responded to vaccination appeared partly convergent and partly personalized. In identical twins, the study followed T cell clones that responded to the vaccine with precision.

The chain is encoded by TRBV7-2 joined to TRBJ2-5, with TRBD2 tentatively as D gene (5 bases match). This sequence was found in a woman between 18 and 29 years old in good health. Sequencing was done on a sample of memory (CD45RO+) T cells sorted from blood. Taken with the paper, the label for cell subset or site translates to: CD45RO+ enriched T cells. The CDR3 in this case is CASSSSRAQETQYF. The DNA sequence follows: TGTGCCAGCAGCTCTTCGCGGGCCCAAGAGACCCAGTACTTC.